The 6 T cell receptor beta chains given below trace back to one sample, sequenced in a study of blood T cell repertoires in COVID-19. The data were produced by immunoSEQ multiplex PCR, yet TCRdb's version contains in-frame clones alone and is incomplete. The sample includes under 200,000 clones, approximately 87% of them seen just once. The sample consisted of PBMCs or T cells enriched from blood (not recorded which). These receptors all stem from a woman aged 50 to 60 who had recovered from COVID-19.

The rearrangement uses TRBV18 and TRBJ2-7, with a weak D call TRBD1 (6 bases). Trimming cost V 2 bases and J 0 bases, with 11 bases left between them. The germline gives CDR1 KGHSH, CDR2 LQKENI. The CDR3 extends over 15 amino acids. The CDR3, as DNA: TGTGCCAGCTCACCATTGGACAGAAGCTCCTACGAGCAGTACTTC. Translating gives CASSPLDRSSYEQYF. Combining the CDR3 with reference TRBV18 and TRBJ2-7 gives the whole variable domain NAGVMQNPRHLVRRRGQEARLRCSPMKGHSHVYWYRQLPEEGLKFMVYLQKENIIDESGMPKERFSAEFPKEGPSILRIQQVVRGDSAAYFCASSPLDRSSYEQYFGPGTRLTVT.

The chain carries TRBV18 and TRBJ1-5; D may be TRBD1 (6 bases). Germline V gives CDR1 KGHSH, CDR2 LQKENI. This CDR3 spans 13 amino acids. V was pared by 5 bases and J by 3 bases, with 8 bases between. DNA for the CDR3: TGTGCCAGCTCAACAGGGAACAATCAGCCCCAGCATTTT. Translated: CASSTGNNQPQHF.

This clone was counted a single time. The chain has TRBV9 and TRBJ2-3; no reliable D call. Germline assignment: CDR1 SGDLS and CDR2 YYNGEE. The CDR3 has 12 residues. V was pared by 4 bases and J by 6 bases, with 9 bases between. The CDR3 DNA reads TGTGCCAGCAGCCCGAGTTGGGATACGCAGTATTTT. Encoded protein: CASSPSWDTQYF. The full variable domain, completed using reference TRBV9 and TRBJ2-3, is DSGVTQTPKHLITATGQRVTLRCSPRSGDLSVYWYQQSLDQGLQFLIQYYNGEERAKGNILERFSAQQFPDLHSELNLSSLELGDSALYFCASSPSWDTQYFGPGTRLTVL.

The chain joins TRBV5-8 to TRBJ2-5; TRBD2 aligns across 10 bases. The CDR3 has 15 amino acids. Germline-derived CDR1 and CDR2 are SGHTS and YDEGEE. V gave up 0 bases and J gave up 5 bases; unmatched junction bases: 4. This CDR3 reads CASSLGTSGRETQYF. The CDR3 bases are TGTGCCAGCAGCTTGGGGACTAGCGGACGGGAGACCCAGTACTTC.

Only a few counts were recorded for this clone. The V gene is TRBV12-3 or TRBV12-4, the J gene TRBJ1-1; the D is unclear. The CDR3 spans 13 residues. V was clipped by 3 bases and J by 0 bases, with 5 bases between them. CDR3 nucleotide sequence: TGTGCCAGCAGTTTTCAGGTGAACACTGAAGCTTTCTTT. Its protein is CASSFQVNTEAFF.

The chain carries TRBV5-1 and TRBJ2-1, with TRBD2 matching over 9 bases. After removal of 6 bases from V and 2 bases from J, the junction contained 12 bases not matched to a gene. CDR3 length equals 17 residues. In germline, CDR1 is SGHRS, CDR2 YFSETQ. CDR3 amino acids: CASNRRGGGVPYNEQFF. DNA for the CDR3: TGCGCCAGCAACCGGCGGGGGGGCGGAGTACCCTACAATGAGCAGTTCTTC.